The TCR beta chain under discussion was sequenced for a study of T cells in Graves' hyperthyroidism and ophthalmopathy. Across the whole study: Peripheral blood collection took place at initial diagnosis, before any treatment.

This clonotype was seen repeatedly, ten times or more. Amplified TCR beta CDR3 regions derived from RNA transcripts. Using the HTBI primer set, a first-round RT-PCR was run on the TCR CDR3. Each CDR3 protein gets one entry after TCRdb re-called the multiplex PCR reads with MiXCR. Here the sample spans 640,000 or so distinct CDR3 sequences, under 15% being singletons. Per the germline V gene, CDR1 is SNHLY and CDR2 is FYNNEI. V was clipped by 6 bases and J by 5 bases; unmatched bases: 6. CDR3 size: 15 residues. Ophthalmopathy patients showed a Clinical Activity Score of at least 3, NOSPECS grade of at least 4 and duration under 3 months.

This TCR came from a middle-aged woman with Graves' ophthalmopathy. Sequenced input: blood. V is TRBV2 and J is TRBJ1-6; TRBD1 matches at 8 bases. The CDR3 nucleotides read TGTGCCAGCAGGCCGGGACAGGCGGATAATTCACCCCTCCACTTT. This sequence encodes CASRPGQADNSPLHF.